One T cell receptor beta chain is described in this entry. Its antigen is unidentified. Terminally differentiated effector memory CD45RA+ cells were excluded by CCR7 positive selection of CD45RO-negative cells. The germline gives CDR1 MGHRA, CDR2 YSYEKL. Trimming took 6 bases from V and 7 from J; bases not matched to a gene: 6. The CDR3 sequence is 12 residues long. Using immunoSEQ multiplex PCR, the repertoire was profiled, and TCRdb retains in-frame clones only, with some absent. The sample holds approximately 810,000 clones; 90% to 95% are singletons and the top ten take under 30%. The sample comes from a study of shared clonotypes between healthy human individuals. Study-level findings and limits: The expectation was that sequencing depth would affect clonotype sharing among donors. Lower generation probabilities were found for non-shared clonotypes than for those shared by all four donors.

The sequenced sample consisted of naive CD8+ T cells sorted from blood. This clonotype was obtained from a young man in good health. The chain links TRBV4-1 to TRBJ2-7, with TRBD1 matching over 7 bases. CDR3 coding DNA: TGCGCCAGCAGTCCTACAGGGGTTGAGCAGTACTTC. Translation: CASSPTGVEQYF.